The present T cell receptor beta chain was sequenced within a study of CD8+ T cells in alopecia areata. This clone was seen a handful of times. Per germline, CDR1 SEHNR and CDR2 FQNEAQ (reference sequence). CDR3 length: 16 amino acids. V was cut by 4 bases and J by 6 bases, with 19 bases left in between. Extraction of RNA preceded its reverse transcription into cDNA, which served as the sequencing template. Produced via immunoSEQ multiplex PCR; TCRdb's table is partial and in-frame only. The table lists approximately 99,000 clones, under 60% of them singletons. The clonotype comes from a human donor with alopecia areata. The sample comprised NKG2D-low CD8+ T cells sorted from blood. The chain employs TRBV7-9 and TRBJ1-3; D might be TRBD1 (6 bases). CDR3 sequence: CASSSPTGLPLNTIYF. The CDR3 coding sequence is TGTGCCAGCAGCTCACCAACAGGGCTACCCTTAAACACCATATATTTT.